This TCR beta chain was found in a study of CD8 T cells in Susac syndrome. Study findings and constraints: TCR sequencing and HLA analysis covered a relatively small number of individuals.

The V and J ends lost 4 bases and 6 bases respectively, with 10 bases between them. This CDR3 is built from 14 residues. Germline values: CDR1 SGHTA, CDR2 FQGNSA. With random hexamers, reverse transcription was performed on about 0.5 to 1 ug of RNA. The CDR3 of TCR beta was amplified by immunoSEQ multiplex PCR across 54 Vbeta and 13 Jbeta. Using its own MiXCR run on the immunoSEQ multiplex PCR reads, TCRdb lists one record per CDR3 protein. Of roughly 180,000 distinct CDR3 sequences listed, 80% to 95% are singletons. Points on this clonotype: As yet, its antigen is unknown.

What was sequenced was CD4+ T cells from PBMCs. This TCR was sampled from a human donor with multiple sclerosis. The rearrangement joins TRBV7-2 to TRBJ1-6; the D gene is possibly TRBD1 (5 bases). The CDR3 is CASSWNGGNSPLHF. DNA of the CDR3: TGTGCCAGCAGCTGGAATGGGGGTAATTCACCCCTCCACTTT.